What follows are 26 T cell receptor beta chains derived from one specimen sequenced in a study of T cells in Graves' hyperthyroidism and ophthalmopathy. RNA transcripts were the template for amplifying TCR beta CDR3 regions. Carried out on the TCR CDR3, a first-round RT-PCR used the HTBI primer set. MiXCR was run by TCRdb on the multiplex PCR reads, yielding one entry per CDR3 protein. The top ten hold 35% of the sample, which has fewer than 250,000 distinct CDR3 sequences, over 20% seen once. Sample: blood. The source is a woman aged 40 to 55 with Graves' ophthalmopathy.

This clonotype was detected many times. V gene TRBV6-5 combines with J gene TRBJ1-2, with a weak D call TRBD1 (6 bases). The germline V gene has CDR1 MNHEY and CDR2 SVGAGI. V gave up 0 bases and J gave up 4 bases, with 15 bases separating them. The length of the CDR3 is 16 residues. CDR3 sequence (DNA): TGTGCCAGCAGTTACTCGAGCGCGACAGGCACCTATGGCTACACCTTC. It translates to CASSYSSATGTYGYTF.

The CDR3 reads CACTRESGETQYF. The CDR3 coding sequence is TGTGCCTGCACGCGGGAGTCTGGGGAGACCCAGTACTTC. The V and J genes are TRBV30 and TRBJ2-5, with TRBD2 matching over 7 bases. Germline V gene data show CDR1 as GTSNPN and CDR2 as SVGIG (reference sequence). The J segment lost 5 bases and the V segment lost 6 bases, leaving 9 bases of the junction unmatched. The CDR3 is 13 residues long.

Here the CDR3 DNA reads TGTGCCAGCAGCCAAGTAGGGGGCGTCCAAGAGACCCAGTACTTC. It encodes CASSQVGGVQETQYF. The rearrangement joins TRBV3-1 to TRBJ2-5; 7 bases agree with TRBD1. The CDR3 spans 15 residues. J lost 1 base, V lost 1 base, and 3 bases had no gene match. Germline values: CDR1 LGHDT, CDR2 YNNKEL (reference sequence).

This clonotype was observed many times. The rearrangement uses TRBV20-1 and TRBJ2-7, with D perhaps matching TRBD1 (6 bases). The V end was cut by 3 bases, the J end by 3 bases, with 9 bases between. The CDR3 loop spans 12 amino acids. Germline CDR1 reads DFQATT; CDR2 reads SNEGSKA (reference sequence). CDR3 protein: CSASQTGYEQYF. The DNA for the CDR3 is TGCAGTGCTAGCCAGACAGGCTACGAGCAGTACTTC.

This clonotype has just one count. V usage is TRBV20-1 and J usage is TRBJ2-7, with 13 nucleotides matching TRBD2. The CDR3 length is 15 residues. V trimming: 0 bases; J trimming: 6 bases; junction bases outside the gene matches: 5. CDR1 and CDR2 (germline): DFQATT, SNEGSKA (reference sequence). This CDR3 is CSARDGTSGTGEQYF. As DNA, the CDR3 is TGCAGTGCTAGAGACGGGACTAGCGGGACCGGCGAGCAGTACTTC.

CDR3 DNA: TGCGCCAGCAGCCGATTGCCGCACTCTAAGTACCAAGAGACCCAGTACTTC. Translation: CASSRLPHSKYQETQYF. The V gene is TRBV4-1, the J gene TRBJ2-5, with no clear D. The germline V gene encodes CDR1 MGHRA and CDR2 YSYEKL. Trimming removed 4 bases at V and 0 bases at J, with 18 bases between. The CDR3 spans 17 residues.

As for this clonotype: This may be a read error: a much more frequent sequence differs by one nucleotide. The DNA for the CDR3 is TGTGCCAGCGGTTTTGTCACAGGCGGCCGGAACACTGAAGCTTTCTTT. Its protein is CASGFVTGGRNTEAFF. The chain joins TRBV12-3 or TRBV12-4 to TRBJ1-1, with D tentatively TRBD1 (5 bases). CDR3 length: 16 residues.

This clonotype was found once. This chain joins TRBV12-3 or TRBV12-4 and TRBJ1-2, with no clear D. Trimming left V 4 bases short and J 6 bases short, with 12 bases between. The CDR3 totals 13 residues. CDR3 nucleotides: TGTGCCAGCAGTTCGGTCAGCCTGGATGGCTACACCTTC. This sequence encodes CASSSVSLDGYTF.

This clonotype was counted only a few times. The chain carries TRBV29-1 and TRBJ1-2; TRBD1 matches at 12 bases. V gave up 7 bases and J gave up 7 bases; unmatched junction bases: 13. Germline assignment: CDR1 SQVTM and CDR2 ANQGSEA. This CDR3 has 15 amino acids. CDR3 in DNA: TGCAGCGCCATAGAACCGGGACAGGGGGCGGGTGGCTACACCTTC. It translates to CSAIEPGQGAGGYTF.

This chain uses TRBV12-3 or TRBV12-4 with TRBJ2-7; D perhaps matches TRBD1 (6 bases). Trimming shortened V by 6 bases and J by 0 bases, and 15 bases separated the two germline ends. The CDR3 totals 15 residues. CDR3 in DNA: TGTGCCAGCAGAGTTGCAGGGGTTCCCTCCTACGAGCAGTACTTC. It is translated as CASRVAGVPSYEQYF.

This clonotype was recorded many times. The gene calls are TRBV6-1 and TRBJ2-7; 11 bases fit TRBD2. The junction had 3 bases not matched to a gene; V was cut back by 1 base and J by 4 bases. The CDR3 sequence is 15 residues long. Per germline, CDR1 MNHNS and CDR2 SASEGT. CDR3 bases: TGTGCCAGCAGTGAAGAGGCTAGCGGGAGGTACGAGCAGTACTTC. Translation: CASSEEASGRYEQYF.

V is TRBV5-1 and J is TRBJ2-7; D not certain. V was pared by 0 bases and J by 5 bases, with 3 bases between. Per the germline V gene, CDR1 is SGHRS and CDR2 is YFSETQ. The CDR3 runs 11 residues. The CDR3 DNA is TGCGCCAGCAGCTTGGCCAACGAGCAGTACTTC. Its protein is CASSLANEQYF.

A word on this clonotype: A much larger clone differs by one base, so this may be a read error. V gene TRBV11-1 combines with J gene TRBJ2-2; D is unclear. The length of the CDR3 is 15 residues. Trimming took 1 base from V and 3 from J, leaving 9 bases between them. Looked up from germline, CDR1 is SGHAT and CDR2 is FQDESV (reference sequence). The CDR3 DNA follows: TGTGCCAGCAGCTTAGAGGTGGATGACACCGGGGAGCTGTTTTTT. Amino acids: CASSLEVDDTGELFF. Based on the CDR3 plus reference TRBV11-1 and TRBJ2-2, the full variable domain is EAEVAQSPRYKITEKSQAVAFWCDPISGHATLYWYRQILGQGPELLVQFQDESVVDDSQLPKDRFSAERLKGVDSTLKIQPAELGDSAMYLCASSLEVDDTGELFFGEGSRLTVL.

V gene TRBV29-1 combines with J gene TRBJ1-1, with a tentative D call TRBD1 (5 bases). Germline CDR1 SQVTM, CDR2 ANQGSEA. The CDR3 has 10 amino acids. The V and J ends lost 7 bases and 8 bases respectively, with 11 bases between them. The DNA for the CDR3 is TGCAGCGCTATGGGGGAAGAAGCTTTCTTT. It yields the protein CSAMGEEAFF.

This clonotype has only a few counts. The chain couples TRBV12-3 or TRBV12-4 to TRBJ2-4, with a possible D match to TRBD2 (5 bases). V gave up 5 bases and J gave up 9 bases, with 17 bases separating them. This CDR3 spans 14 amino acids. The DNA for the CDR3 is TGTGCCAGCAGTCGTCGGGCCTGGGAGAGCATTCAGTACTTC. It specifies CASSRRAWESIQYF.

At least ten counts were recorded for this clonotype. V usage is TRBV29-1 and J usage is TRBJ1-2, with 11 bases matching TRBD1. The CDR3 has 15 amino acids. V was pared by 6 bases and J by 4 bases, with 10 bases of the junction left unmatched. The germline gives CDR1 SQVTM, CDR2 ANQGSEA. The CDR3 coding sequence is TGCAGCGTGGCCCTCGCCGGGACAGGGGGCTATGGCTACACCTTC. Residues: CSVALAGTGGYGYTF.

This clonotype was picked up many times. V usage is TRBV20-1 and J usage is TRBJ2-5; 9 positions agree with TRBD2. The germline V gene encodes CDR1 DFQATT and CDR2 SNEGSKA (reference sequence). The V and J ends lost 6 bases and 0 bases, in that order; junction bases with no gene match: 11. CDR3 length: 16 amino acids. CDR3 in DNA: TGCAGTGCGCCCCGGTCGGCTAGCGGGAACCAAGAGACCCAGTACTTC. Encoded protein: CSAPRSASGNQETQYF.

Many counts were recorded for this clonotype. V usage is TRBV7-2 and J usage is TRBJ2-1; D gene ambiguous. The CDR3 loop spans 12 amino acids. Trimming removed 5 bases at V and 9 bases at J, with 11 bases between. Germline assignment: CDR1 SGHTA and CDR2 FQGNSA. The CDR3 here is CASSPVRFEQFF. As DNA, the CDR3 is TGTGCCAGCAGCCCCGTTCGATTTGAGCAGTTCTTC. The full variable domain, in which reference TRBV7-2 and TRBJ2-1 provide the parts outside the CDR3, is GAGVSQSPSNKVTEKGKDVELRCDPISGHTALYWYRQSLGQGLEFLIYFQGNSAPDKSGLPSDRFSAERTGGSVSTLTIQRTQQEDSAVYLCASSPVRFEQFFGPGTRLTVL.

To note about this clonotype: This may be a read error, as it is one base from a much larger clone. This chain's CDR3 is CASSLSPDTFHGYTF. CDR3 bases: TGTGCCAGCAGCTTAAGTCCCGACACCTTCCATGGCTACACCTTC. The chain couples TRBV7-8 to TRBJ1-2; D remains ambiguous. Trimming removed 2 bases from V and 6 bases from J, with 16 bases in between. Looked up from germline, CDR1 is SGHVS and CDR2 is FQNEAQ. CDR3 length: 15 amino acids.

The genes are TRBV2 and TRBJ1-3; no clear D. V gave up 4 bases and J gave up 0 bases, with 10 bases separating them. The CDR3 has 15 residues. The germline gives CDR1 SNHLY, CDR2 FYNNEI. In DNA, the CDR3 is TGTGCCAGCAGTGCAGATGGATACTCTGGAAACACCATATATTTT. Translation: CASSADGYSGNTIYF.

This sequence joins TRBV5-1 and TRBJ2-2; D tentatively fits TRBD1 or TRBD2 (5 bases each). Trimming left V 0 bases short and J 6 bases short, with 9 bases between. From germline, CDR1 is SGHRS and CDR2 YFSETQ. The length of the CDR3 is 14 residues. CDR3 in amino acids: CASSLAGRPGELFF. As DNA, the CDR3 is TGCGCCAGCAGCTTGGCGGGACGGCCCGGGGAGCTGTTTTTT.

The chain combines TRBV6-2 or TRBV6-3 with TRBJ1-1, with unresolved D. V lost 0 bases, J lost 1 base, and 12 bases lay in between. CDR1 and CDR2 (germline): MNHEY, SVGEGT. This CDR3 is 16 amino acids long. DNA of the CDR3: TGTGCCAGCAGTTACTCGGCGGGTTGGGGGAACACTGAAGCTTTCTTT. Protein: CASSYSAGWGNTEAFF.

This clonotype was found many times. The V call is TRBV5-1, the J call TRBJ2-7; D might be TRBD2 (5 bases). V was clipped by 6 bases and J by 6 bases, with 28 bases between them. Germline V CDR1 and CDR2: SGHRS, YFSETQ. The CDR3 runs 17 residues. The CDR3 DNA reads TGCGCCAGCAACCCCCATTACAGTGATGGGTTTGGAGGCGAGCAGTACTTC. Translation: CASNPHYSDGFGGEQYF.

This clonotype has more than one count but fewer than ten. The V call is TRBV24-1, the J call TRBJ1-1; no clear D gene. Germline assignment: CDR1 KGHDR and CDR2 SFDVKD. The CDR3 extends over 13 amino acids. V lost 0 bases to trimming and J lost 11 bases, with 12 bases between them. CDR3 region: CATSDLSALWAFF. CDR3 DNA sequence: TGTGCCACCAGTGATTTGTCCGCTCTATGGGCTTTCTTT.

This clonotype occurred many times. The chain carries TRBV4-2 and TRBJ2-7; 13 nucleotides agree with TRBD2. V dropped 4 bases and J dropped 2; count of bases not matched to a gene: 5. From germline, CDR1 is LGHNA and CDR2 YNFKEQ. This CDR3 has 16 amino acids. CDR3: CASSRGLAGLTYEQYF. The CDR3 coding sequence is TGTGCCAGCAGCCGGGGACTAGCGGGACTCACCTACGAGCAGTACTTC.

Only one count was recorded for this clonotype. The chain combines TRBV9 with TRBJ2-5; the D gene is possibly TRBD2 (5 bases). V lost 2 bases, J lost 4 bases, and 15 bases lay in between. Per germline, CDR1 SGDLS and CDR2 YYNGEE. This CDR3 is built from 15 residues. CDR3 sequence reads: CASSVNGNWGETQYF. DNA of the CDR3: TGTGCCAGCAGCGTCAACGGGAATTGGGGAGAGACCCAGTACTTC.